The 4 T cell receptor beta chains listed next were all sequenced from one sample in a study of blood T cell repertoires in COVID-19. Repertoires were generated with immunoSEQ multiplex PCR, while TCRdb's copy carries only in-frame clones and drops some. The table shows some 88,000 clones, with more than 75% occurring only once. The specimen was peripheral blood. These receptor sequences come from a woman aged 70-85 years with acute or convalescent COVID-19.

CDR3 bases: TGTGCCAGCAGTTTTCTGTCGGACACTTACATCTACAATGAGCAGTTCTTC. Encoded protein: CASSFLSDTYIYNEQFF. The chain carries TRBV27 and TRBJ2-1; D possibly corresponds to TRBD1 (5 bases). V dropped 3 bases and J dropped 3 bases, with 18 bases sitting between them. Germline assignment: CDR1 MNHEY and CDR2 SMNVEV (reference sequence). The CDR3 totals 17 residues.

The gene calls are TRBV6-1 and TRBJ2-5; D is undetermined. CDR1 is MNHNS, CDR2 SASEGT, per germline. V was trimmed by 2 bases and J by 5 bases, leaving 15 bases between them. This CDR3 spans 15 amino acids. The CDR3 protein is CASSEYGRHVETQYF. The CDR3 nucleotides read TGTGCCAGCAGTGAATACGGCAGGCACGTGGAGACCCAGTACTTC.

The chain employs TRBV18 and TRBJ2-6; weak D call: TRBD1 (6 bases). CDR3 size: 18 residues. Between the trimmed V and J ends, which lost 2 bases and 0 bases, there was a span of 14 bases. Germline V CDR1 and CDR2: KGHSH, LQKENI. CDR3 bases: TGTGCCAGCTCACCAACGACAGGAGGAATCTCTGGGGCCAACGTCCTGACTTTC. This sequence encodes CASSPTTGGISGANVLTF. The variable domain in full, completed from reference TRBV18 and TRBJ2-6, reads NAGVMQNPRHLVRRRGQEARLRCSPMKGHSHVYWYRQLPEEGLKFMVYLQKENIIDESGMPKERFSAEFPKEGPSILRIQQVVRGDSAAYFCASSPTTGGISGANVLTFGAGSRLTVL.

CDR3 amino acids: CASSLVALAGVSSYEQYV. In DNA, the CDR3 is TGTGCCAGCAGCTTAGTTGCACTAGCGGGAGTGAGCTCCTACGAGCAGTACGTC. This chain links TRBV7-2 with TRBJ2-7; 11 bases are shared with TRBD2. CDR3 length equals 18 residues. The V and J ends lost 1 base and 0 bases, in that order; junction bases with no gene match: 8. The germline V gene has CDR1 SGHTA and CDR2 FQGNSA.